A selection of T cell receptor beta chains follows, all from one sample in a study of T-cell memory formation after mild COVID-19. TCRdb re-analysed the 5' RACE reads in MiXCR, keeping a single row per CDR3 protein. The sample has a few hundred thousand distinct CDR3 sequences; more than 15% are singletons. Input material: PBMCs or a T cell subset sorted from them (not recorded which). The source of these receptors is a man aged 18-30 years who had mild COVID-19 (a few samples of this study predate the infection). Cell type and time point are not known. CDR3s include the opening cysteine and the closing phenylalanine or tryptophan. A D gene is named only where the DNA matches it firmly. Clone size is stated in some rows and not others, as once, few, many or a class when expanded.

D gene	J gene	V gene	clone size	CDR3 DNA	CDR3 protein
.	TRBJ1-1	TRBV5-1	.	TGCGCCAGCAGCTGGAGCTATGGAAACCGAGGGAAGGGTGAAGCTTTCTTT	CASSWSYGNRGKGEAFF
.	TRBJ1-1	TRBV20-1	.	TGCAGTGCTAGCCCGGACATGAACACTGAAGCTTTCTTT	CSASPDMNTEAFF
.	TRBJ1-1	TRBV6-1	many	TGTGCCAGCAGTCCGTTGGGGGGGCGAGGGAACACTGAAGCTTTCTTT	CASSPLGGRGNTEAFF
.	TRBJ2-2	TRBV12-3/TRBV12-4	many	TGTGCCAGCACCCTGGAGGGAGAGCTGTTTTTT	CASTLEGELFF
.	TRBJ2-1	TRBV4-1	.	TGCGCCAGCAGCCAAGAAACGGGTCGAGTAGGATACAATGAGCAGTTCTTC	CASSQETGRVGYNEQFF
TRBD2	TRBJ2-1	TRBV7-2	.	TGTGCCAGCAGCTACGACCGGACTAGCGGGGGGGGTAATGAGCAGTTCTTC	CASSYDRTSGGGNEQFF
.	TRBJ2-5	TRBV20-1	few	TGCAGTGCTAGACCCGCGGGACAGCAAGAGACCCAGTACTTC	CSARPAGQQETQYF
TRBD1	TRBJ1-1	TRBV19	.	TGTGCCAGTAGGCTGACAGGGCTGAACACTGAAGCTTTCTTT	CASRLTGLNTEAFF
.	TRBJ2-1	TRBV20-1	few	TGCAGGGTTCTGGGGGCGGGTAATGAGCAGTTCTTC	CRVLGAGNEQFF
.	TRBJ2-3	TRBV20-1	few	TGCAGTGCTAGAGGTGACCTGGCAGATACGCAGTATTTT	CSARGDLADTQYF
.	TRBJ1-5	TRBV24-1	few	TGTGCCACCAGGTGTACCCGGTGTGGTTTGCCCCAGCATTTT	CATRCTRCGLPQHF
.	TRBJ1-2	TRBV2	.	TGTGCCAGCAGGGCCCTGGCTGGCTACACCTTC	CASRALAGYTF
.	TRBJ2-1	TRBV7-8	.	TGTGCCAGCAGCTTCAAGGGGGTCAATGAGCAGTTCTTC	CASSFKGVNEQFF
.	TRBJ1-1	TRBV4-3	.	TGCGCCAGCAGCCAACGGGGGACCAGTGAAGCTTTCTTT	CASSQRGTSEAFF
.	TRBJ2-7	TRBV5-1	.	TGCGCCAGCAGCCCCAGACAGCTGTACGAGCAGTACTTC	CASSPRQLYEQYF
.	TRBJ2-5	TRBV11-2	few	TGTGCCAGCAGCTTAGATGGGGGTCCGGAGACCCAGTACTTC	CASSLDGGPETQYF
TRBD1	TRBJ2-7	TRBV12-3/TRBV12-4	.	TGTGCCAGCAGTATGAACAGGGGCTACGAGCAGTACTTC	CASSMNRGYEQYF
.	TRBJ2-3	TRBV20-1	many	TGCAGTGCTAGAGACAGGACTGCTCAGGAATTGGAAGATACGCAGTATTTT	CSARDRTAQELEDTQYF
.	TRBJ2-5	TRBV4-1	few	TGCGCCAGCAGCCGAACCTGGGGTCGGAGCCAAGAGACCCAGTACTTC	CASSRTWGRSQETQYF
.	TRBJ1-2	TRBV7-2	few	TGTGCCAGCAGCTTAAACCCAACTGAAAAGGGCTATGGCTACACCTTC	CASSLNPTEKGYGYTF
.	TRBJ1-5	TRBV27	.	TGTGCCAGCAGTTTAGAAGGGGGGTGGGGCGCGACGAACAATCAGCCCCAGCATTTT	CASSLEGGWGATNNQPQHF
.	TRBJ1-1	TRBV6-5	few	TGTGCCAGCAGTTCCCGGGCGGACATAATCCGAGAAGGTGAAGCTTTCTTT	CASSSRADIIREGEAFF
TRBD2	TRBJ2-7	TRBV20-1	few	TGCAGTGCAAGACTACTAGCGGGCTACGAGCAGTACTTC	CSARLLAGYEQYF
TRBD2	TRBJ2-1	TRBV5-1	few	TGCGCCAGCAGCGCCGGGACTACCCAGGATGAGCAGTTCTTC	CASSAGTTQDEQFF
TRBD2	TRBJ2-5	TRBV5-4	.	TGTGCCAGCAGCCCCGCTAGCGGGGCCCAAGAGACCCAGTACTTC	CASSPASGAQETQYF
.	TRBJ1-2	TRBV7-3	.	TGTGCCAGCAGCCCCGGTCAAGGGGTGTCTGGCTACACCTTC	CASSPGQGVSGYTF
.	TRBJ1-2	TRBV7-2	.	TGTGCCAGCAGCTTAGAGTGGGGAATCGGTGGCTACACCTTC	CASSLEWGIGGYTF
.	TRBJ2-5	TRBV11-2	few	TGTGCCAGCAGCTTAAGTACTCTGCCCGAAGAGACCCAGTACTTC	CASSLSTLPEETQYF
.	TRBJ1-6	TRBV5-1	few	TGCGCCAGCAGGTTTTCTACGGATTCACCCCTCCACTTT	CASRFSTDSPLHF
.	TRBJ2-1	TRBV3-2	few	TGTGCCAGCAGCCAAGATCGTTCCTACAATGAGCAGTTCTTC	CASSQDRSYNEQFF
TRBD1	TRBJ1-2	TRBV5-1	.	TGCGCCAGCAGCTTGGAGCAGGGGGCCAGTGGCTACACCTTC	CASSLEQGASGYTF
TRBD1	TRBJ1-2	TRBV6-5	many	TGTGCCAGTTTCCGGGACAGGGGCTATGGCTACACCTTC	CASFRDRGYGYTF
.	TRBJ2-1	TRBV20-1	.	TGCAGTGCTGGGGGACCAACAGGGTACAATGAGCAGTTCTTC	CSAGGPTGYNEQFF
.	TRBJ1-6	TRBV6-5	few	TGTGCCAGCAGTTACGAGAGTTTTGGAAATTCACCCCTCCACTTT	CASSYESFGNSPLHF
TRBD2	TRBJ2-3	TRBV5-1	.	TGCGCCAGCAGCATAACTATCGGGGGGGCCTCAGATACGCAGTATTTT	CASSITIGGASDTQYF
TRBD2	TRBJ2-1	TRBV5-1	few	TGCGCCAGCAGCATCAGCCGACGGGAGGGGAATGAGCAGTTCTTC	CASSISRREGNEQFF